This T cell receptor (beta chain) was found in a study of vaccination and CD4 T cells after COVID-19 (dated 2022 in TCRdb). In terms of the full investigation: SARS-CoV-2 positivity had been established in the convalescent patients by nasal swab PCR, and mild disease was recorded in several of these patients and severe disease in one. Post-vaccine blood samples were collected a median of about 66 days after the second vaccine dose, ranging from about 13 to 250 days. In control cultures, a CEFX viral epitope pool was used as positive control, an HIV-1 Nef peptide pool was used as negative control, or no peptide was added. Two doses of either the Pfizer-BioNTech BNT162b2 vaccine (n=8) or the Moderna mRNA-1273 vaccine (n=2) were administered to participants. Post-COVID blood samples from convalescent patients were collected a median of 101 days after diagnosis, with a range of roughly 35 to 161 days. In roughly 11 COVID-19 convalescent patients and a handful of infection-naive healthy vaccine recipients, the spike-specific CD4+ TCR repertoire before mRNA vaccination was compared with the repertoire after mRNA vaccination. The convalescent cohort comprised six males and four females, including two Hispanic individuals, seven Caucasians, two Asians and one multiracial person. The cultures were stimulated with overlapping spike peptide pools from SARS-CoV-2 and from the common cold coronaviruses HCoV-NL63, HCoV-OC43 and HCoV-229E.

Library method: PCR. DNA from cultured CD4+ T cells was subjected to TCR sequencing with the Oncomine TCR Beta short-read assay at the Johns Hopkins FTIC core. The QIAamp micro DNA kit was used to extract genomic DNA from the cultured CD4+ T cells. Oncomine TCR Beta libraries from cultured CD4+ T cells were pooled using unique dual indexes and sequenced on an Illumina iSeq 100. As for the original processing: Non-productive sequences were removed, and CDR3s that did not start with C, did not end with F or W, or were shorter than 7 amino acids were discarded. Antigen-specific clonotypes were identified using the MANAFEST web application through comparison of peptide-stimulated wells with reference and other culture wells. To be called positive, a clone needed an FDR below 0.05, an odds ratio above 5, and a productive frequency above 0.1% in at least two of three replicate wells. Clonotypes that were significantly expanded in both SARS-CoV-2 spike wells and at least one common cold coronavirus spike condition were defined as cross-reactive. Using R version 3.6.1, CDR3 homology was evaluated through Levenshtein distances (stringdist) along with unrooted phylogenetic trees (ape). The public reads were reprocessed in TCRdb via fastp at Q25 and MiXCR, keeping in-frame beta chains. Rows are combined by CDR3 protein, so each entry shows the most common genes and DNA. The V and J calls and clone size come from TCRdb's table, not from the authors' own analysis. Across this sample there are 14,000 or so distinct CDR3 sequences, with roughly 57% seen only once. The ten largest account for around 14% of the sample.

The CDR3 has 13 amino acids, counting the end cysteine and phenylalanine. Solely the CDR3 DNA is kept, with 39 bases framed from the first base. At the junction V is shortened by 7 bases and J by 5 bases; bases outside the gene matches: 6. CDR1 and CDR2 are read off the germline V gene as SNHLY and FYNNEI. The treatment or condition label here, explained by the study, means: roughly 10-day PBMC culture with coronavirus spike peptide pools or control peptides (ViraFEST assay). The study used the ViraFEST assay, which expanded antigen-specific T cells with peptide pools and then identified expanded clonotypes by TCR sequencing. The convalescent patients' positive SARS-CoV-2 PCR tests were from March to December 2020, which was before the Alpha, Beta and Delta variants emerged in the United States. Around 2 million PBMCs per well were cultured in IMDM with approximately 5% human AB serum and roughly 9.3 IU/ml IL-2, plus 10 ug/ml peptide pools. Half of the culture medium was replaced with fresh IL-2-containing medium on days 3 and 7. After 10 days of culture, CD4+ T cells were isolated by negative selection using the EasySep CD4+ T cell isolation kit. PBMCs were separated from whole blood using Ficoll-Paque Plus gradient centrifugation and then either used fresh or cryopreserved at -140C. Triplicate wells were generally used for each culture condition.

About this clonotype: Its antigen is not yet known. One base away there is no much larger clone; base qualities are not given.

Overall study results and their limits: An increase in the median number of SARS-CoV-2-reactive clonotypes from approximately 21 after infection to a few dozen after vaccination was observed, but the change was not found to be significant. Among convalescent patients, a median about 86% of the SARS-CoV-2-reactive clones seen after vaccination appeared only after vaccination, which suggests priming specific to the vaccine. Of the vaccine-specific clones found in convalescent patients, nearly all (304 of 307) were mono-reactive for SARS-CoV-2 spike instead of being cross-reactive with common cold coronaviruses. Only a relatively small number of convalescent patients were included in the study, and early timepoints following natural infection were not analyzed.

The chain employs TRBV2 and TRBJ2-7; 9 nucleotides in the junction match TRBD2. The sequenced sample consisted of CD4+ T cells from blood, cultured in vitro. The receptor was isolated from a human donor who had recovered from COVID-19. The DNA reads as follows: TGTGCCAGCACGCGGGAGGGCAGAGACGAGCAGTACTTC. Its protein product is CASTREGRDEQYF.